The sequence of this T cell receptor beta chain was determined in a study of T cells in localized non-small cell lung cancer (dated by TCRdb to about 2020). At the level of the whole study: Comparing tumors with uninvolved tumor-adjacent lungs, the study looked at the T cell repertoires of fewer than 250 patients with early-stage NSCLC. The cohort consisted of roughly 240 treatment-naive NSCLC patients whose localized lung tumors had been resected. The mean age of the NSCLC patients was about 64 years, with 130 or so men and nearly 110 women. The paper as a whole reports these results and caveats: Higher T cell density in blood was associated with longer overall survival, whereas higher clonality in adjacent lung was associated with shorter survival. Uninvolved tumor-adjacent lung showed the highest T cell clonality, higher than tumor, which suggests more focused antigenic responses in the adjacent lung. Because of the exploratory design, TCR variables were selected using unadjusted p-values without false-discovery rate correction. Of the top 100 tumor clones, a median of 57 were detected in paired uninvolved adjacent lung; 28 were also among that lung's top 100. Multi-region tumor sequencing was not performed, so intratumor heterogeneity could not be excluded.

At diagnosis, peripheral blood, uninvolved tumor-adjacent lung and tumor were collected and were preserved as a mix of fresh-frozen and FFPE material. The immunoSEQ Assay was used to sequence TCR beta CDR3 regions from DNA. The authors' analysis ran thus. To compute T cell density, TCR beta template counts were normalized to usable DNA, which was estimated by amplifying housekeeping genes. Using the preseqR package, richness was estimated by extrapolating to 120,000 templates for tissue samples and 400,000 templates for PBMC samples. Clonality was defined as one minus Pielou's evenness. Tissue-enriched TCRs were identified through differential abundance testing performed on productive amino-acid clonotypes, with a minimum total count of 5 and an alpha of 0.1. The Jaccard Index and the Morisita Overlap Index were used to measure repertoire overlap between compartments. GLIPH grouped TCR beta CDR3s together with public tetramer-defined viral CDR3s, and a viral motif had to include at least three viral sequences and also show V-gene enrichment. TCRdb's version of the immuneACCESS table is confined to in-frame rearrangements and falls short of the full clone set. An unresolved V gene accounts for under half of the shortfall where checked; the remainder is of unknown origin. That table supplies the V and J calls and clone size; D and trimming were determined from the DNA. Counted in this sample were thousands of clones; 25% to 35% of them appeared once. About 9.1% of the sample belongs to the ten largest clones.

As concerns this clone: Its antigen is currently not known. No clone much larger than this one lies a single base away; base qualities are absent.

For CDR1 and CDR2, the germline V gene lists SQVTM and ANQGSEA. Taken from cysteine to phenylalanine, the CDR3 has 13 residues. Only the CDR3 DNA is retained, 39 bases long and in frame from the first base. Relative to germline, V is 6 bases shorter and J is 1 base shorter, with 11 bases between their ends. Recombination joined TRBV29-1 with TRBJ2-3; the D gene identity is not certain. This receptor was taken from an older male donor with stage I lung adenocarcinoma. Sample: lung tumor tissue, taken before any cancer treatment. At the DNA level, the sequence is TGCAGCGTAATAAAGGCGGGCACAGATACGCAGTATTTT. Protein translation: CSVIKAGTDTQYF.